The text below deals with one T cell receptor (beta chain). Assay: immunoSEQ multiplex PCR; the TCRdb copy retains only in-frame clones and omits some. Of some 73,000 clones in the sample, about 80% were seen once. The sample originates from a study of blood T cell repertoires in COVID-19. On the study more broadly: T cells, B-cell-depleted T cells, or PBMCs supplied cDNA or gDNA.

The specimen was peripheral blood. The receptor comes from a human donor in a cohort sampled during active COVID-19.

The CDR3 DNA reads TGTGCCAGCAGCCAAGACGGGACTAGCGGGGGGGTGGATACGCAGTATTTT. The encoded protein is CASSQDGTSGGVDTQYF. The V call is TRBV4-2, the J call TRBJ2-3; 16 bases agree with TRBD2. Germline CDR1 and CDR2: LGHNA and YNFKEQ. With V trimmed by 0 bases and J by 6 bases, 3 bases remained unmatched. The CDR3 spans 17 residues.